A single sample gave rise to the 10 T cell receptor beta chains below, sequenced in a study of T cell repertoires in cytomegalovirus infection. MiXCR, applied by TCRdb to the reads, yields one record per CDR3 protein. The profile shows 150,000 to 200,000 distinct CDR3 sequences, under 30% of them singletons. The sequenced material came from PBMCs. The receptors originated from a human donor in good health (CMV status not recorded). Some clones in this sample may be carry-over from other donors' samples.

This chain links TRBV5-6 with TRBJ1-5, with D possibly matching TRBD1 (5 bases). The V gene lost 3 bases and the J gene lost 6 bases, with 16 bases spanning the gap. The CDR3 covers 15 residues. Germline lookup yields CDR1 SGHDT and CDR2 YYEEEE. The CDR3 region is CASSYFARESQPQHF. The CDR3 coding sequence is TGTGCCAGCAGCTACTTTGCCAGGGAATCTCAGCCCCAGCATTTT.

The chain couples TRBV20-1 to TRBJ2-1, with TRBD2 matching over 9 bases. V was pared by 5 bases and J by 9 bases, with 5 bases of the junction left unmatched. Germline V gene data show CDR1 as DFQATT and CDR2 as SNEGSKA (reference sequence). The CDR3 sequence is 12 residues long. CDR3 in amino acids: CSAVSGGSEQFF. CDR3 nucleotide sequence: TGCAGTGCTGTGAGCGGGGGGAGTGAGCAGTTCTTC.

In its sample, this clonotype was seen a few times. The CDR3 here is CASTKSRDTSYEQYF. CDR3 DNA sequence: TGTGCCAGCACTAAAAGCCGGGACACTAGCTACGAGCAGTACTTC. The genes are TRBV2 and TRBJ2-7; tentative D call: TRBD1 (6 bases). V shed 7 bases and J shed 3 bases, with 19 bases lying between them. CDR1 and CDR2 (germline): SNHLY, FYNNEI. This CDR3 contains 15 residues. Variable domain in full (rest from reference TRBV2 and TRBJ2-7): EPEVTQTPSHQVTQMGQEVILRCVPISNHLYFYWYRQILGQKVEFLVSFYNNEISEKSEIFDDQFSVERPDGSNFTLKIRSTKLEDSAMYFCASTKSRDTSYEQYFGPGTRLTVT.

This clonotype was recorded many times. The genes are TRBV7-2 and TRBJ2-7; D perhaps matches TRBD1 (6 bases). This CDR3 is built from 14 residues. Germline V lookup: CDR1 SGHTA, CDR2 FQGNSA. V lost 7 bases, J lost 3 bases, and 16 bases lay in between. The DNA of the CDR3 is TGTGCCAGCATCATCCGGGACATTTACTACGAGCAGTACTTC. Its translation: CASIIRDIYYEQYF.

This clonotype was recorded many times. V gene TRBV4-2 combines with J gene TRBJ1-5; no firm D call. The V end lost 3 bases, the J end lost 4 bases, and 7 bases lay between the germline ends. The germline gives CDR1 LGHNA, CDR2 YNFKEQ. The length of the CDR3 is 13 residues. CDR3 in DNA: TGTGCCAGCAGCCAGGACTCAAATCAGCCCCAGCATTTT. It codes for CASSQDSNQPQHF.

The chain carries TRBV12-3 or TRBV12-4 and TRBJ2-2; 8 bases agree with TRBD1. The trim removed 6 bases at V and 5 bases at J, leaving 8 bases unmatched. This CDR3 is 15 amino acids long. CDR3 bases: TGTGCCAGCAGCGTCGGACAGGGAGGTACCGGGGAGCTGTTTTTT. Translating gives CASSVGQGGTGELFF.

This clonotype was detected many times. The gene calls are TRBV7-2 and TRBJ1-2; 9 nucleotides align to TRBD1. The CDR3 contains 15 residues. V gave up 4 bases and J gave up 8 bases; unmatched junction bases: 11. Germline CDR1 is SGHTA and CDR2 is FQGNSA. The CDR3 loop reads CASSSAYGQGFGYTF. The CDR3 coding sequence is TGTGCCAGCAGCTCAGCCTACGGACAGGGGTTCGGCTACACCTTC.

This clonotype was detected only a few times. The chain is built from TRBV24-1 and TRBJ1-3; 8 bases line up with TRBD1. J lost 8 bases, V lost 10 bases, and 9 bases had no gene match. CDR1 and CDR2 (germline): KGHDR, SFDVKD. CDR3 length equals 13 residues. In nucleotides, the CDR3 is TGTGCCACGCAGGGGGCTGAGAGTGACACCATATATTTT. Its protein is CATQGAESDTIYF.

This clonotype was counted a few times. V gene TRBV7-8 combines with J gene TRBJ1-2, with TRBD1 as a possible D gene (6 bases). There are 16 residues in the CDR3. Per the germline V gene, CDR1 is SGHVS and CDR2 is FQNEAQ. Trimming took off 5 bases at V and 0 bases at J, with 16 bases between the two ends. The CDR3 DNA reads as TGTGCCAGCAGCCCACAGGCCGGGGGGCCTAACTATGGCTACACCTTC. Amino acid sequence: CASSPQAGGPNYGYTF.

The sample holds many counts of this clonotype. The chain joins TRBV7-2 to TRBJ2-6, with D hard to call. The length of the CDR3 is 15 residues. From germline, CDR1 is SGHTA and CDR2 FQGNSA. V lost 5 bases, J lost 2 bases, and 10 bases lay in between. The CDR3 sequence: CASSPWQPGANVLTF. The CDR3 nucleotides are TGTGCCAGCAGCCCCTGGCAACCTGGGGCCAACGTCCTGACTTTC.